These T cell receptor beta chains were read from a single sample in a study of blood T cell repertoires in COVID-19. This table comes from immunoSEQ multiplex PCR, and its TCRdb copy is limited to in-frame clones, with some not included. This table has 230,000 or so clones, roughly 87% appearing once. Material for sequencing was peripheral blood. The receptors stem from a man between 40 and 49 years old with active or convalescent COVID-19. The CDR3 runs from the conserved cysteine through the conserved F or W. D genes are given only for firm matches. Size is omitted from some rows. Given values are once, few, many or a class for expanded clones.

D	size	J	V	DNA	CDR3
TRBD2	-	TRBJ2-2	TRBV5-1	TGCGCCAGCAGCTTGGAGACTAGCGGGTTTTACACCGGGGAGCTGTTTTTT	CASSLETSGFYTGELFF
TRBD1	-	TRBJ1-1	TRBV6-5	TGTGCCAGCAGCAGAGGGACAGCTCCTGAAGCTTTCTTT	CASSRGTAPEAFF
-	-	TRBJ1-1	TRBV9	TGTGCCAGCAGCGTAGCGGGAGCCGGACCTAGGGCTTTCTTT	CASSVAGAGPRAFF
-	-	TRBJ1-1	TRBV7-9	TGTGCCAGCAGCCCGCCAGGGGTTACTGAAGCTTTCTTT	CASSPPGVTEAFF
-	-	TRBJ1-4	TRBV15	TGTGCCACCAGCAGCGACAGGACTAGAGAAAAACTGTTTTTT	CATSSDRTREKLFF
-	-	TRBJ1-6	TRBV30	TGTGCCTGGAGTAGGAGACTGCTGAGCTCCTATAATTCACCCCTCCACTTT	CAWSRRLLSSYNSPLHF
TRBD2	once	TRBJ2-5	TRBV15	TGTGCCACCAGCAGAGATCGGGAAGCGGGAGGCCCAGAGACCCAGTACTTC	CATSRDREAGGPETQYF
-	-	TRBJ1-3	TRBV5-1	TGCGCCAGCAGCCGAGACCGACAGGAAGGAAACACCATATATTTT	CASSRDRQEGNTIYF
-	-	TRBJ2-7	TRBV3-1/TRBV3-2	TGTGCCAGCAGCCAAGAATTTTCGAGCGGCACCTACGAGCAGTACTTC	CASSQEFSSGTYEQYF
-	-	TRBJ1-2	TRBV28	TGTGCCAGCAGTTTTCTTGGGGCGCGGGGCTACACCTTC	CASSFLGARGYTF
-	few	TRBJ2-6	TRBV19	TGTGCCAGTAGGACAGTACCGTACTCTGGGGCCAACGTCCTGACTTTC	CASRTVPYSGANVLTF
TRBD2	-	TRBJ2-5	TRBV5-4	TGTGCCAGCAGCCCGGGACTAGCTATGGAGACCCAGTACTTC	CASSPGLAMETQYF
TRBD1	-	TRBJ2-7	TRBV7-9	TGTGCCAGCAGCACGCCGGACAGGTTCTACGAGCAGTACTTC	CASSTPDRFYEQYF
TRBD2	few	TRBJ2-2	TRBV19	TGTGCCAGTAGTTCTTACTCAAGCGGGGGGTACACCGGGGAGCTGTTTTTT	CASSSYSSGGYTGELFF
-	-	TRBJ1-1	TRBV7-3	TGTGCCAGCAGCGGGAGGGGCGCGGTGACTGAAGCTTTCTTT	CASSGRGAVTEAFF
TRBD1	-	TRBJ1-1	TRBV7-7	TGTGCCAGCAGCTCGGGACAGCTTACTGAAGCTTTCTTT	CASSSGQLTEAFF
-	few	TRBJ1-2	TRBV4-1	TGCGCCAGCAGCCACGAGGGGGGGCAAGGCTACACCTTC	CASSHEGGQGYTF
TRBD2	-	TRBJ2-3	TRBV5-1	TGCGCCAGCAGCGCTCGACTAGCGGGGATCACAGATACGCAGTATTTT	CASSARLAGITDTQYF
-	-	TRBJ1-1	TRBV7-9	TGTGCCAGCAGCCCCCAGGGGAGCACTGAAGCTTTCTTT	CASSPQGSTEAFF
-	-	TRBJ1-5	TRBV19	TGTGCCAGTAGTGAGGGATATCAGCCCCAGCATTTT	CASSEGYQPQHF
TRBD2	-	TRBJ2-7	TRBV2	TGTGCCAGCCGGCGGAGCGGGAATACCTACGAGCAGTACTTC	CASRRSGNTYEQYF
TRBD1	-	TRBJ1-5	TRBV11-2	TGTGCCAGCAGCTTACAGGGGGCTAATCAGCCCCAGCATTTT	CASSLQGANQPQHF
TRBD1	-	TRBJ1-2	TRBV6-6	TGTGCCAGCAGCACTGGACAGGGGGCCACATCCTATGGCTACACCTTC	CASSTGQGATSYGYTF